One and the same sample provided the 5 T cell receptor beta chains below, sequenced in a study of blood T cell repertoires in COVID-19. Sequencing was performed with immunoSEQ multiplex PCR; in TCRdb, only in-frame clones are kept and a portion is missing. The sample lists some 150,000 clones; roughly nine tenths were seen once. Sequencing was performed on peripheral blood. The source is a woman in her sixties with active COVID-19.

V and J are TRBV28 and TRBJ1-1, with 10 nucleotides matching TRBD1. Germline-derived CDR1 and CDR2 are MDHEN and SYDVKM. This CDR3 has 14 residues. With 4 bases clipped from V and 5 bases from J, the junction kept 4 bases outside the gene matches. Here the CDR3 reads CASSSPGQGTEAFF. DNA of the CDR3: TGTGCCAGCAGTTCACCGGGACAGGGGACTGAAGCTTTCTTT.

The rearrangement joins TRBV7-6 to TRBJ2-3; 9 nucleotides line up with TRBD2. V was clipped by 1 base and J by 2 bases; unmatched bases: 4. Per the germline V gene, CDR1 is SGHVS and CDR2 is FNYEAQ. The CDR3 length is 16 residues. CDR3 protein: CASSLVGGRATDTQYF. In nucleotides, the CDR3 is TGTGCCAGCAGCTTAGTGGGCGGGAGGGCCACAGATACGCAGTATTTT.

The rearrangement uses TRBV18 and TRBJ1-1; 11 bases align to TRBD1. Germline V gives CDR1 KGHSH, CDR2 LQKENI. Germline trimming cut 3 bases from V and 1 base from J; bases unmatched to any gene: 4. The CDR3 consists of 16 residues. For the CDR3, the DNA is TGTGCCAGCTCACCTGGGACAGGGGGTAGGAACACTGAAGCTTTCTTT. Translating gives CASSPGTGGRNTEAFF.

The genes are TRBV4-3 and TRBJ2-1; 8 bases match TRBD2. The ends lost 1 base at V and 8 bases at J; junction bases unmatched: 13. Looked up from germline, CDR1 is LGHNA and CDR2 is YSLEER. The CDR3 runs 17 residues. CDR3 in DNA: TGCGCCAGCAGCCAAGGGGAAAGACTAGCGAGCTCACATGAGCAGTTCTTC. Translated, it gives CASSQGERLASSHEQFF.

This clone came up a few times. The CDR3 nucleotides read TGTGCCAGCAGTTTACGACAGGGCGGATATAGCAATCAGCCCCAGCATTTT. As protein: CASSLRQGGYSNQPQHF. The chain links TRBV28 to TRBJ1-5; 7 bases fit TRBD1. The CDR3 is 17 amino acids. CDR1 and CDR2 (germline): MDHEN, SYDVKM. Trimming at V came to 2 bases and at J to 0 bases, leaving 7 bases not matched to a gene.